This T cell receptor (beta chain) derives from a study of identical twins. Overall study findings and caveats: Out-of-frame alpha sequences common to twins exhibited a surplus of low generation probability.

CDR1 is SNHLY, CDR2 FYNNEI, per germline. Unmatched junction bases numbered 10, after V lost 4 bases and J lost 4 bases. This CDR3 comprises 16 residues. TCRdb ran MiXCR on the 5' RACE reads and lists one entry per CDR3 protein. The sample lists around 1.7 million distinct CDR3 sequences, roughly 35% seen once, with about 0.25% in the top ten. This clonotype appeared a few times. Antigen unknown. The genes are TRBV2 and TRBJ1-2; 9 bases are shared with TRBD1. Sequenced: cord blood. This TCR was sampled from a newborn girl in good health. Here the CDR3 DNA reads TGTGCCAGCAGTGCGGACAGGGGAAGGTTGGCCTATGGCTACACCTTC. Translated: CASSADRGRLAYGYTF.